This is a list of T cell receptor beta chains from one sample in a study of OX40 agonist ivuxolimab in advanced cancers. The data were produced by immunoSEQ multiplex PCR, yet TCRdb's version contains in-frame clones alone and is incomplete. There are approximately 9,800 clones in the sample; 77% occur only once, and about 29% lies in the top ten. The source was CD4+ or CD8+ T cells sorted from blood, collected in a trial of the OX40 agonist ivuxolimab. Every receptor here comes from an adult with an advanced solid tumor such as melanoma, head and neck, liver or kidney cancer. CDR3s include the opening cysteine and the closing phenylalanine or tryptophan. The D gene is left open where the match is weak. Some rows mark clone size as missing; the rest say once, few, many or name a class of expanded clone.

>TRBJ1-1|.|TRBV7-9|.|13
CASTGYRDTEAFF
TGTGCCAGCACCGGATACAGAGACACTGAAGCTTTCTTT
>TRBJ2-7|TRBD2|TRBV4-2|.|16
CASSQDRDYSSYEQYF
TGTGCCAGCAGCCAAGATAGGGACTACAGCTCCTACGAGCAGTACTTC
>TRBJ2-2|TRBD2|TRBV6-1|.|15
CASSELAGDTGELFF
TGTGCCAGCAGTGAGCTAGCGGGAGACACCGGGGAGCTGTTTTTT
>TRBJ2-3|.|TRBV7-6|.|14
CASSLAGSSFPQYF
TGTGCCAGCAGCTTAGCGGGTTCTTCATTTCCGCAGTATTTT
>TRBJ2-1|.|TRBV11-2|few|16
CASSLGGSARDNEQFF
TGTGCCAGCAGCTTAGGGGGCAGCGCCAGAGACAATGAGCAGTTCTTC
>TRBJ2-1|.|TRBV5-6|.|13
CASSLNPGNEQFF
TGTGCCAGCAGCTTGAATCCAGGCAATGAGCAGTTCTTC
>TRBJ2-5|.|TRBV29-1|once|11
CSAKWQETQYF
TGCAGCGCTAAGTGGCAAGAGACCCAGTACTTC
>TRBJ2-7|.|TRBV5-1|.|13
CASKEGGGGEQYF
TGCGCCAGCAAGGAGGGAGGTGGAGGGGAGCAGTACTTC
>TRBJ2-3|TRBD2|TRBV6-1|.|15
CASSSLAGGPDTQYF
TGTGCCAGCAGCTCCCTAGCGGGAGGGCCAGATACGCAGTATTTT
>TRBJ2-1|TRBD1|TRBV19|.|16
CASSINWTGYLAEQFF
TGTGCCAGTAGTATAAATTGGACAGGGTACCTTGCCGAGCAGTTCTTC
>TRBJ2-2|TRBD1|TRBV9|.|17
CASSSHPGQGVTGELFF
TGTGCCAGCAGCTCCCACCCCGGACAGGGAGTCACCGGGGAGCTGTTTTTT
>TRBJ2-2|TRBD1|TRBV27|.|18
CASSLFSGTDTNTGELFF
TGTGCCAGCAGTTTATTCTCCGGGACAGACACGAACACCGGGGAGCTGTTTTTT
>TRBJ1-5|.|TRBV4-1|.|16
CASSPLGRSNDQPQHF
TGCGCCAGCAGCCCGCTCGGAAGGAGTAATGATCAGCCCCAGCATTTT
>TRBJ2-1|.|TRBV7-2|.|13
CASSPQLWDEQFF
TGTGCCAGCAGCCCACAGCTGTGGGATGAGCAGTTCTTC
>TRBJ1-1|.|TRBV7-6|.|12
CASSWKEGEAFF
TGTGCCAGCAGCTGGAAGGAAGGGGAAGCTTTCTTT
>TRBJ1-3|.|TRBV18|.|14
CASSPPGGGNTIYF
TGTGCCAGCTCACCTCCGGGGGGCGGAAACACCATATATTTT
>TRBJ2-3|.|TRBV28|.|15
CASSPGSGGADTQYF
TGTGCCAGCAGTCCAGGATCCGGCGGGGCAGATACGCAGTATTTT
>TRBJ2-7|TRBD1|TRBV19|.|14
CASSPRRTGYEQYF
TGTGCCAGTAGTCCGCGGAGGACAGGGTACGAGCAGTACTTC
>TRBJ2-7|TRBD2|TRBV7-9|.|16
CASSISSGRITYEQYF
TGTGCCAGCAGCATATCTAGCGGGAGAATAACCTACGAGCAGTACTTC
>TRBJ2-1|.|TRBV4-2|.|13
CASSQVIYNEQFF
TGTGCCAGCAGCCAAGTCATATACAATGAGCAGTTCTTC
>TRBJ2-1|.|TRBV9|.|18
CASSVELERKGSDNEQFF
TGTGCCAGCAGCGTAGAACTGGAGCGGAAGGGAAGCGACAATGAGCAGTTCTTC
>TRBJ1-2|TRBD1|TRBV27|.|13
CASSLSPGGGYTF
TGTGCCAGCAGTTTATCCCCAGGGGGAGGCTACACCTTC
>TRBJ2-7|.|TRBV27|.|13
CASSLGIVYEQYF
TGTGCCAGCAGTTTAGGAATCGTATACGAGCAGTACTTC
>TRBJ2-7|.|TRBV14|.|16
CASSPTAGTETDEQYF
TGTGCCAGCAGCCCTACCGCAGGGACGGAGACTGACGAGCAGTACTTC
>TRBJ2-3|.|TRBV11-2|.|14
CASSLASGTDTQYF
TGTGCCAGCAGCTTGGCTAGCGGCACAGATACGCAGTATTTT
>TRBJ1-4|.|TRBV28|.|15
CANSGPGLRAEKLFF
TGTGCCAACAGTGGACCGGGACTGAGGGCTGAAAAACTGTTTTTT
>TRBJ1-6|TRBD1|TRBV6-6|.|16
CASSPTQTGNGSPLHF
TGTGCCAGCAGTCCCACGCAGACAGGGAACGGCTCACCCCTCCACTTT
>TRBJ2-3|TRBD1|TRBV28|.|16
CASSPFRQGTTDTQYF
TGTGCCAGCAGTCCCTTTCGACAGGGTACCACAGATACGCAGTATTTT
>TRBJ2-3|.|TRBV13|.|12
CASSGMPDTQYF
TGTGCCAGCAGCGGGATGCCAGATACGCAGTATTTT